This T cell receptor (beta chain) was captured by sequencing in a study of CD8 T cells in Susac syndrome (dated by TCRdb to between 2018 and 2020). Study-wide context: Repertoire sequencing was used to test whether CD8+ T cell activation and differentiation in Susac syndrome was antigen driven.

Counted from cysteine to phenylalanine, this CDR3 has 13 amino acids. The entry retains the CDR3 DNA only, 39 bases that are in frame from base 1. CDR1 and CDR2, per the germline V gene, are SQVTM and ANQGSEA. V loses 8 bases, J loses 0 bases, and the germline ends lie 13 bases apart. Notes on this clonotype: No cognate antigen has been identified for it. Within one base of it there is no much larger clone, and no base qualities were kept.

The study at large found these results: The TCR sequencing and HLA analysis was acknowledged to have included a relatively small number of individuals.

High-throughput TCR beta sequencing profiled peripheral blood CD8+ and CD4+ T cells from healthy donors, Susac syndrome patients and multiple sclerosis patients. The multiple sclerosis controls were treatment-naive patients who had stable or active relapsing-remitting disease and met the revised McDonald criteria. Bulk CD8+ and CD4+ T cells were purified magnetically by negative isolation, whereas CD8+ TEMRA cells were enriched by FACS. Blood was drawn into EDTA tubes, processed within 24 hours, and PBMCs were isolated by density gradient centrifugation. PBMCs intended for TCR sequencing were frozen in liquid nitrogen and were later thawed in a 37 degrees C water bath. The sorted or isolated CD4+, CD8+ and CD8+ TEMRA cells reached a purity of at least 90%. RNA was extracted using the RNeasy kit, and roughly 0.5 to 1 ug of the RNA was reverse transcribed with random hexamers. TCR beta CDR3 regions were amplified with the immunoSEQ multiplex PCR assay covering 54 Vbeta and 13 Jbeta segments. PCR amplification bias was corrected by using a synthetic template baseline for primer optimization and computational correction. The paper's processing steps were these. Reads were annotated to V, D and J genes per IMGT and analyzed with immunoSEQ Analyzer, keeping only productive sequences. Clonality was computed as one minus Shannon entropy normalized by log2 of the number of productive unique sequences. Public and private clones were assessed among the 100 most prevalent clones of each patient and control. A clone was defined as Susac-specific if it was absent from the healthy and MS cohorts, from roughly 1,000 published viral clones and from other ImmuneACCESS disease sequences. TCRdb trimmed the raw reads at Q25, called clones with MiXCR and kept productive beta chains. Rows are combined by CDR3 protein, so each entry shows the most common genes and DNA. The V and J calls were determined by TCRdb, not by the authors. The sample contains a few hundred thousand distinct CDR3 sequences, 95% of them found a single time. The top ten constitute roughly 0.09% of the sample.

The sample comprised CD4+ T cells from PBMCs. The chain is made from TRBV29-1 and TRBJ1-2; TRBD1 might be the D gene, on 5 matching bases. The clonotype was recovered from a human donor with multiple sclerosis. The sequence in DNA is TGCAGCCCCCGACAGAGAGCTAACTATGGCTACACCTTC. The resulting protein is CSPRQRANYGYTF. Reference TRBV29-1 and TRBJ1-2 proteins supply the regions before and after the CDR3; the full variable domain is: SAVISQKPSRDICQRGTSLTIQCQVDSQVTMMFWYRQQPGQSLTLIATANQGSEATYESGFVIDKFPISRPNLTFSTLTVSNMSPEDSSIYLCSPRQRANYGYTFGSGTRLTVV.